This TCR beta chain was sequenced during a study of blood T cell repertoires in COVID-19. At the level of the study: Samples of COVID-19 (acute and convalescent) were obtained from the United States, Italy and Spain. T cells, B-cell-depleted T cells, or PBMCs supplied cDNA or gDNA.

In its sample, this clone was seen a few times. CDR3 length: 11 residues. Germline CDR1 is SQVTM and CDR2 is ANQGSEA. Losses at the gene ends were 8 bases for V and 6 bases for J; bases not matched to a gene: 4. Here immunoSEQ multiplex PCR was the method, and the copy in TCRdb shows in-frame clones only, minus some. The table lists 250,000 to 300,000 clones, 80% to 95% of them singletons, with about 1.1% in the top ten. This study enrolled people aged about 18 to 90 from about two dozen US geographic areas. Before being deemed recovered, Cohort 3 donors had two negative PCRs, clearance, or symptom resolution.

The source material was PBMCs or T cells enriched from blood (not recorded which). The sequence derives from a woman under 40 who had recovered from COVID-19. The chain employs TRBV29-1 and TRBJ2-7; 10 bases line up with TRBD1. The chain's CDR3 is CSTGQGGEQYF. The CDR3 nucleotides are TGCAGCACAGGACAGGGGGGCGAGCAGTACTTC.